A single sample is the source of the 16 T cell receptor beta chains below, sequenced in a study of control samples from healthy donors and cancer patients. Only in-frame clones appear in the TCRdb table, and some are missing; sequencing was by immunoSEQ multiplex PCR. Here the sample spans approximately 210,000 clones, roughly nine tenths being singletons. The material sequenced was blood. These receptors all stem from a man aged 25 to 40 in good health.

Only one count was recorded for this clone. The V and J genes are TRBV3-1 (or the pseudogene TRBV3-2) and TRBJ1-5; 8 nucleotides line up with TRBD1. This CDR3 is built from 16 residues. The germline V gene encodes CDR1 LGHDT and CDR2 YNNKEL (reference sequence). The junction had 2 bases not matched to a gene; V was cut back by 1 base and J by 0 bases. This CDR3 is CASSQGGQDSNQPQHF. In DNA form, the CDR3 reads TGTGCCAGCAGCCAAGGGGGACAGGATAGCAATCAGCCCCAGCATTTT.

The chain employs TRBV5-1 and TRBJ1-3; the match to TRBD1 covers 9 bases. The germline CDR1 and CDR2 sequences are SGHRS and YFSETQ. Losses at the gene ends were 4 bases for V and 3 bases for J; bases not matched to a gene: 5. CDR3 size: 15 residues. CDR3 in amino acids: CASSASTGGGNTIYF. DNA for the CDR3: TGCGCCAGCAGCGCCTCGACAGGGGGTGGAAACACCATATATTTT.

J is TRBJ1-3 and V is TRBV18; weak D call: TRBD1 (5 bases). Germline-derived CDR1 and CDR2 are KGHSH and LQKENI. CDR3 length: 14 residues. The V gene lost 3 bases and the J gene lost 7 bases, with 13 bases spanning the gap. The CDR3 here is CASSPKAGRNTIYF. The CDR3 nucleotides are TGTGCCAGCTCACCTAAGGCAGGGCGGAACACCATATATTTT. Complete variable domain (other parts from reference TRBV18 and TRBJ1-3): NAGVMQNPRHLVRRRGQEARLRCSPMKGHSHVYWYRQLPEEGLKFMVYLQKENIIDESGMPKERFSAEFPKEGPSILRIQQVVRGDSAAYFCASSPKAGRNTIYFGEGSWLTVV.

This clone was picked up one time. This chain links TRBV9 with TRBJ1-2; 9 nucleotides match TRBD1. Germline CDR1 SGDLS, CDR2 YYNGEE. This CDR3 has 15 residues. With 7 bases clipped from V and 3 bases from J, the junction kept 10 bases outside the gene matches. CDR3 DNA: TGTGCCAGCCGACAAACAGGGGGCGAGGACTATGGCTACACCTTC. Encoded protein: CASRQTGGEDYGYTF.

The CDR3 loop reads CASSSRGGAYNEQFF. CDR3 in DNA: TGTGCCAGCAGCTCCCGCGGGGGGGCCTACAATGAGCAGTTCTTC. V is TRBV7-9 and J is TRBJ2-1; 9 bases align to TRBD2. The CDR3 contains 15 residues. Germline lookup yields CDR1 SEHNR and CDR2 FQNEAQ (reference sequence). V lost 4 bases, J lost 2 bases, and 3 bases stayed unmatched.

The chain links TRBV6-1 to TRBJ1-1; TRBD1 aligns across 8 bases. J gave up 1 base and V 4 bases, and 8 bases lay outside the gene matches. CDR3 length: 16 amino acids. Looked up from germline, CDR1 is MNHNS and CDR2 is SASEGT. CDR3 coding DNA: TGTGCCAGCAGTGGGGCGCAGGGGGCACCGAACACTGAAGCTTTCTTT. Its protein is CASSGAQGAPNTEAFF.

This clone was counted once. V is TRBV2 and J is TRBJ1-2, with a tentative D call TRBD1 (5 bases). Per germline, CDR1 SNHLY and CDR2 FYNNEI. V was clipped by 1 base and J by 4 bases, with 10 bases between them. The CDR3 totals 14 residues. The CDR3 here is CASSEGSGTYGYTF. The CDR3 DNA sequence: TGTGCCAGCAGTGAAGGTTCAGGGACCTATGGCTACACCTTC. Combining the CDR3 with reference TRBV2 and TRBJ1-2 gives the whole variable domain EPEVTQTPSHQVTQMGQEVILRCVPISNHLYFYWYRQILGQKVEFLVSFYNNEISEKSEIFDDQFSVERPDGSNFTLKIRSTKLEDSAMYFCASSEGSGTYGYTFGSGTRLTVV.

In DNA, the CDR3 is TGTGCCAGCAGTTCTATCCGTCCTGGAAACACCATATATTTT. It specifies CASSSIRPGNTIYF. This chain links TRBV27 with TRBJ1-3; D remains ambiguous. Germline values: CDR1 MNHEY, CDR2 SMNVEV (reference sequence). The CDR3 covers 14 residues. The ends were cut back, 4 bases at V and 2 bases at J, with 9 bases in the middle.

This chain connects TRBV4-1 to TRBJ1-1; TRBD1 agrees at 7 bases. Germline loops: CDR1 MGHRA, CDR2 YSYEKL. The junction had 14 bases not matched to a gene; V was cut back by 1 base and J by 0 bases. The CDR3 has 19 residues. The CDR3 spells CASSQASGAGGRMNTEAFF. CDR3 nucleotide sequence: TGCGCCAGCAGCCAAGCCTCTGGGGCAGGGGGGCGCATGAACACTGAAGCTTTCTTT.

This chain uses TRBV6-6 with TRBJ1-5; weak D call: TRBD1 (5 bases). The CDR3 is 14 amino acids. CDR1 MNHNY and CDR2 SVGAGI come from the germline V gene (reference sequence). Trimming stripped 6 bases from V and 5 bases from J, with 14 bases between. CDR3: CASRGPGGDQPQHF. The CDR3 nucleotides read TGTGCCAGCAGAGGGCCGGGGGGGGATCAGCCCCAGCATTTT.

The chain has TRBV9 and TRBJ2-7, with TRBD1 identical over 8 bases. The length of the CDR3 is 14 residues. Germline V gives CDR1 SGDLS, CDR2 YYNGEE. V lost 4 bases to trimming and J lost 1 base; unmatched junction nucleotides: 4. As DNA, the CDR3 is TGTGCCAGCAGCCCACAGGGGGTTTCCTACGAGCAGTACTTC. It yields the protein CASSPQGVSYEQYF.

The chain combines TRBV6-2 or TRBV6-3 with TRBJ1-2; tentatively, D is TRBD1 (5 bases). Germline V gene lookup returns CDR1 MNHEY and CDR2 SVGEGT. Trimming took off 5 bases at V and 4 bases at J, with 11 bases between the two ends. The CDR3 covers 13 residues. The CDR3 loop reads CASSPTGSYGYTF. CDR3 coding DNA: TGTGCCAGCAGTCCCACAGGAAGCTATGGCTACACCTTC.

Written as DNA, the CDR3 is TGTGCCAGCAGCACACGGACTAGCGGGGCTCGCGGGGATACGCAGTATTTT. Protein sequence: CASSTRTSGARGDTQYF. The chain couples TRBV2 to TRBJ2-3; 12 bases agree with TRBD2. The CDR3 has 17 amino acids. J lost 6 bases, V lost 6 bases, and 13 bases had no gene match. Germline-derived CDR1 and CDR2 are SNHLY and FYNNEI.

The V call is TRBV20-1, the J call TRBJ2-7; the D is unclear. The CDR3 runs 11 residues. V lost 3 bases and J lost 2, with 5 bases in between. CDR1 is DFQATT and CDR2 is SNEGSKA in the germline V gene (reference sequence). CDR3: CSASSPYEQYF. CDR3 bases: TGCAGTGCTAGTTCGCCCTACGAGCAGTACTTC.

The chain carries TRBV7-9 and TRBJ2-7; D is unresolved. Looked up from germline, CDR1 is SEHNR and CDR2 is FQNEAQ (reference sequence). This CDR3 spans 13 amino acids. V was shortened by 1 base and J by 5 bases, with 9 bases between the two germline ends. CDR3 nucleotide sequence: TGTGCCAGCAGCTTAGGAGGCATCGACGAGCAGTACTTC. This sequence encodes CASSLGGIDEQYF. The whole variable domain, remainder taken from reference TRBV7-9 and TRBJ2-7, is DTGVSQNPRHKITKRGQNVTFRCDPISEHNRLYWYRQTLGQGPEFLTYFQNEAQLEKSRLLSDRFSAERPKGSFSTLEIQRTEQGDSAMYLCASSLGGIDEQYFGPGTRLTVT.

This clone has just a few counts. The rearrangement joins TRBV2 to TRBJ1-5, with D unclear. Germline CDR1 and CDR2: SNHLY and FYNNEI. The CDR3 sequence is 15 residues long. The V and J ends lost 2 bases and 3 bases respectively, with 11 bases between them. CDR3 loop: CASSENPSINQPQHF. CDR3 in DNA: TGTGCCAGCAGTGAAAATCCCTCGATCAATCAGCCCCAGCATTTT.